Listed below are T cell receptor beta chains from one sample, sequenced in a study of shared clonotypes between healthy human individuals. Profiling relied on immunoSEQ multiplex PCR, and the TCRdb table lists in-frame clones only, not all of them. This repertoire shows a few million clones, approximately 95% found once; its top ten account for around 0.4%. The sequencing input was naive CD4+ T cells from PBMCs. The receptors were gathered from a young man in good health. Some clones in this sample may be carry-over from other donors' samples. CDR3s include the opening cysteine and the closing phenylalanine or tryptophan. D genes are given only for firm matches. Size tells how often a clone was seen (once, few, many) or the class of an expanded clone, and some rows leave it out.

V gene	D gene	clone size	J gene	CDR3 DNA	CDR3 protein
TRBV19	NA	NA	TRBJ1-5	TGTGCCAGTACCCCCCAGAGCTTAGGGCAGCCCCAGCATTTT	CASTPQSLGQPQHF
TRBV2	TRBD2	NA	TRBJ2-1	TGTGCCAGCAGACCGGGACTAGCTCTGAATGAGCAGTTCTTC	CASRPGLALNEQFF
TRBV27	NA	NA	TRBJ2-1	TGTGCCCTCACGTCGGTAGTGTCGGAGTTCTTC	CALTSVVSEFF
TRBV5-1	NA	NA	TRBJ2-6	TGCGCCAGCACGGACGTTCAGGGGTCTGCCGGGGCCAACGTCCTGACTTTC	CASTDVQGSAGANVLTF
TRBV9	NA	NA	TRBJ2-3	TGTGCCAGCAGCGGTAGGTGGCTAGCGTCAGATACGCAGTATTTT	CASSGRWLASDTQYF
TRBV5-8	NA	NA	TRBJ1-2	TGTGCCAGCAGTATTGTTTGGGTTTCTAACTATGGCTACACCTTC	CASSIVWVSNYGYTF
TRBV5-6	NA	NA	TRBJ2-5	TGTGCCAGCAGCTCCTGGACCTTCCAAGAGACCCAGTACTTC	CASSSWTFQETQYF
TRBV7-9	NA	NA	TRBJ1-1	TGTGCCAGCAGACAGGAGTTCACTGAAGCTTTCTTT	CASRQEFTEAFF
TRBV9	TRBD2	NA	TRBJ2-1	TGTGCCAGCAGCGTGGGACTCCAACGGGGGGGTGAGCAGTTCTTC	CASSVGLQRGGEQFF
TRBV27	NA	once	TRBJ2-6	TGTGCCAGCAGCTCCAGGGCGGTAGTAACGGCTGGGGCCAACGTCCTGACTTTC	CASSSRAVVTAGANVLTF
TRBV7-2	TRBD1	NA	TRBJ1-1	TGTGCCAGCAGTAGGACAGGGGCGAACACTGAAGCTTTCTTT	CASSRTGANTEAFF
TRBV5-1	NA	NA	TRBJ1-4	TGCGCCAGCAGCGCCCCTGGTGAAAAACTGTTTTTT	CASSAPGEKLFF
TRBV6-4	NA	NA	TRBJ2-3	TGTGCCAGCAGTGACCGCGGCGGGGATACGCAGTATTTT	CASSDRGGDTQYF
TRBV4-3	NA	NA	TRBJ1-1	TGCGCCAGCAGCCGTCAGCTTTACACTGAAGCTTTCTTT	CASSRQLYTEAFF
TRBV25-1	NA	NA	TRBJ2-3	TGTGCCAGCAGTGGGATAGCCCCAGATACGCAGTATTTT	CASSGIAPDTQYF
TRBV30	TRBD1	NA	TRBJ1-4	TGTGCCTGGAGTGTCCATCGGACAGGTGGTGAAAAACTGTTTTTT	CAWSVHRTGGEKLFF
TRBV28	TRBD2	NA	TRBJ2-5	TGTGCCAGCAGGAAGAGCTCCCGGGGTAGCGGGAGAGTCCAAGAGACCCAGTACTTC	CASRKSSRGSGRVQETQYF